The 30 T cell receptor beta chains in this list originate from one sample, sequenced in a study of T cells in Graves' hyperthyroidism and ophthalmopathy. RNA transcripts provided the source from which TCR beta CDR3 regions were amplified. HTBI primers were the set used in a first-round RT-PCR of the TCR CDR3. One entry per CDR3 protein, called by TCRdb with MiXCR from the multiplex PCR reads. The sample holds around 760,000 distinct CDR3 sequences; roughly a third are singletons and the top ten take 30% to 40%. The sample was blood. These receptors were obtained from a woman in her thirties or forties with Graves' hyperthyroidism.

The chain employs TRBV20-1 and TRBJ1-1; TRBD1 aligns across 7 bases. CDR1 and CDR2 from the germline V gene are DFQATT and SNEGSKA (reference sequence). V dropped 6 bases and J dropped 1; count of bases not matched to a gene: 26. The CDR3 runs 20 residues. The CDR3 sequence is CSASIGGYVDRVVSNTEAFF. The CDR3 coding sequence is TGCAGTGCCAGCATCGGTGGTTACGTCGACAGGGTCGTGTCGAACACTGAAGCTTTCTTT.

On this clonotype: A much larger clone is a single base away; this may be a read error. The chain has TRBV7-2 and TRBJ1-6; D is ambiguous. Trimming shortened V by 1 base and J by 7 bases, and 5 bases separated the two germline ends. Germline V gene data show CDR1 as SGHTA and CDR2 as FQGNSA. CDR3 length: 13 amino acids. This chain's CDR3 is CASSLGENSPLHF. CDR3 nucleotides: TGTGCCAGCAGCTTAGGGGAGAATTCACCCCTCCACTTT.

This clonotype was seen a few times. The chain links TRBV20-1 to TRBJ2-1, with D possibly TRBD1 on 5 matching bases. Germline loops: CDR1 DFQATT, CDR2 SNEGSKA (reference sequence). The CDR3 is 13 residues long. The ends were cut back, 3 bases at V and 7 bases at J, with 13 bases in the middle. As DNA, the CDR3 is TGCAGTGCTAGTTGGTCCAGGGCTAATGAGCAGTTCTTC. The encoded protein is CSASWSRANEQFF.

This clonotype has at least ten counts. The chain carries TRBV7-9 and TRBJ1-1; D is uncertain. Per the germline V gene, CDR1 is SEHNR and CDR2 is FQNEAQ (reference sequence). The CDR3 totals 15 residues. Between the trimmed V and J ends, which lost 5 bases and 1 base, there was a span of 14 bases. DNA for the CDR3: TGTGCCAGCAGCGGGGTGTCCGGCAGGAACACTGAAGCTTTCTTT. This gives the protein CASSGVSGRNTEAFF.

The chain couples TRBV6-6 to TRBJ1-1; 7 nucleotides align to TRBD1. In germline, CDR1 is MNHNY, CDR2 SVGAGI (reference sequence). Trimming took 7 bases from V and 4 from J; bases not matched to a gene: 6. The CDR3 loop spans 13 amino acids. CDR3 in DNA: TGTGCCAGCAATAAGCCAGGGGGCACTGAAGCTTTCTTT. Translation gives CASNKPGGTEAFF.

This clonotype was recorded a few times. The chain links TRBV4-3 to TRBJ2-7; D gene ambiguous. In germline, CDR1 is LGHNA, CDR2 YSLEER. With 0 bases removed from V and 4 bases from J, the gap between germline ends came to 7 bases. The CDR3 length is 13 residues. Here the CDR3 reads CASSQDQKYEQYF. The CDR3 nucleotides are TGCGCCAGCAGCCAAGATCAGAAATACGAGCAGTACTTC.

This clonotype has a count of ten or more. V is TRBV29-1 and J is TRBJ2-7; a weak D match, TRBD2 (6 bases). Germline V lookup: CDR1 SQVTM, CDR2 ANQGSEA. V lost 2 bases and J lost 2, with 13 bases in between. CDR3 length: 14 residues. The CDR3 sequence: CSVELGTGAYEQYF. In DNA form, the CDR3 reads TGCAGCGTTGAATTGGGGACGGGAGCCTACGAGCAGTACTTC.

This chain uses TRBV10-1 with TRBJ1-2, with TRBD1 matching 9 bases. The trim removed 3 bases at V and 5 bases at J, leaving 7 bases unmatched. Per the germline V gene, CDR1 is WNHNN and CDR2 is SYGVQD (reference sequence). There are 15 residues in the CDR3. The CDR3 spells CASSEFRTGEYGYTF. CDR3 DNA: TGCGCCAGCAGTGAATTTCGGACAGGGGAGTATGGCTACACCTTC.

The sample holds many counts of this clonotype. The chain recombines TRBV20-1 with TRBJ1-2; D is unclear. Germline CDR1 and CDR2: DFQATT and SNEGSKA (reference sequence). The V gene lost 3 bases and the J gene lost 7 bases, with 18 bases spanning the gap. The CDR3 loop spans 14 amino acids. In DNA, the CDR3 is TGCAGTGCTAGTGCTTACCTGTCCGCGAGTGGCTACACCTTC. Protein sequence: CSASAYLSASGYTF.

This clonotype was seen a few times. The V and J genes are TRBV20-1 and TRBJ2-2; D perhaps matches TRBD2 (6 bases). The length of the CDR3 is 15 residues. CDR1 is DFQATT, CDR2 SNEGSKA, per germline (reference sequence). V shed 2 bases and J shed 1 base, with 11 bases lying between them. The CDR3 DNA reads as TGCAGTGCTAGACGACTAGAGATGAACACCGGGGAGCTGTTTTTT. Protein sequence: CSARRLEMNTGELFF.

This clonotype was seen repeatedly, ten times or more. The chain couples TRBV2 to TRBJ1-2, with a weak D call TRBD1 (5 bases). Per the germline V gene, CDR1 is SNHLY and CDR2 is FYNNEI. Deletions cut 7 bases from V and 5 bases from J, with 17 bases between. This CDR3 spans 14 amino acids. The CDR3 DNA reads TGTGCCAGCACCTATCACGGGACGGGTTATGGCTACACCTTC. Translated, it gives CASTYHGTGYGYTF. Together with reference TRBV2 and TRBJ1-2, the CDR3 gives the full variable domain: EPEVTQTPSHQVTQMGQEVILRCVPISNHLYFYWYRQILGQKVEFLVSFYNNEISEKSEIFDDQFSVERPDGSNFTLKIRSTKLEDSAMYFCASTYHGTGYGYTFGSGTRLTVV.

This clonotype was counted many times. Mismatch with germline at one junction end may stem from a read error. The chain couples TRBV4-3 to TRBJ1-5; D not resolved. The CDR3 runs 14 residues. Germline lookup yields CDR1 LGHNA and CDR2 YSLEER. CDR3 nucleotides: TGCGCCAGCAGCCAAGAGAGGCGGCAGTTACCCCTGCATTTT. It yields the protein CASSQERRQLPLHF.

This clonotype was seen a handful of times. Here the CDR3 reads CAWSGGAGSYEQYF. The DNA of the CDR3 is TGTGCCTGGAGTGGGGGAGCGGGGTCCTACGAGCAGTACTTC. The chain uses TRBV30 and TRBJ2-7; TRBD2 matches 7 bases. V was pared by 1 base and J by 1 base, with 4 bases of the junction left unmatched. CDR3 length: 14 amino acids. From germline, CDR1 is GTSNPN and CDR2 SVGIG (reference sequence). The full variable domain, in which reference TRBV30 and TRBJ2-7 provide the parts outside the CDR3, is SQTIHQWPATLVQPVGSPLSLECTVEGTSNPNLYWYRQAAGRGLQLLFYSVGIGQISSEVPQNLSASRPQDRQFILSSKKLLLSDSGFYLCAWSGGAGSYEQYFGPGTRLTVT.

Here the CDR3 DNA reads TGTGCCAGCAATGCAGGGACGCCTGGAAACACCATATATTTT. Its translation: CASNAGTPGNTIYF. This chain links TRBV7-4 with TRBJ1-3, with TRBD1 as a possible D gene (5 bases). The CDR3 extends over 14 amino acids. Germline V gene lookup returns CDR1 SGHVT and CDR2 SQSDAQ. Trimming shortened V by 7 bases and J by 2 bases, and 12 bases separated the two germline ends.

Many counts were recorded for this clonotype. The V gene is TRBV6-5, the J gene TRBJ2-7; TRBD1 aligns across 7 bases. J was trimmed by 3 bases and V by 9 bases; bases with no gene match: 8. The CDR3 extends over 13 amino acids. CDR1 is MNHEY and CDR2 is SVGAGI in the germline V gene. The CDR3 bases are TGTGCCAGTACCGGAAGGGACAGCTACGAGCAGTACTTC. Amino acids: CASTGRDSYEQYF.

This chain links TRBV19 with TRBJ2-1, with 10 bases that match TRBD1. The germline V gene has CDR1 LNHDA and CDR2 SQIVND (reference sequence). Germline trimming cut 9 bases from V and 4 bases from J; bases unmatched to any gene: 6. CDR3 length equals 14 residues. This CDR3 reads CARTDRGDYNEQFF. CDR3 DNA: TGTGCCAGAACGGACAGGGGGGATTACAATGAGCAGTTCTTC.

For this clonotype: Sequence at one end of the junction differs from germline and may be a read error. The chain combines TRBV7-2 with TRBJ1-2; D may be TRBD1 (6 bases). Per the germline V gene, CDR1 is SGHTA and CDR2 is FQGNSA. The CDR3 has 12 amino acids. CDR3 amino acids: CASSVGQPPRAF. The DNA of the CDR3 is TGTGCCAGCAGCGTGGGACAACCCCCCAGGGCCTTC.

The rearrangement uses TRBV6-2 or TRBV6-3 and TRBJ2-5; 8 bases agree with TRBD2. Germline V CDR1 and CDR2: MNHEY, SVGEGT. CDR3 size: 14 residues. V lost 6 bases and J lost 3; bases outside the gene matches: 6. DNA of the CDR3: TGTGCCAGCAGCGTCTGGCGGGGGGAAGAGACCCAGTACTTC. It translates to CASSVWRGEETQYF.

This clonotype was counted ten times or more. V gene TRBV20-1 combines with J gene TRBJ1-3; 7 nucleotides align to TRBD1. Germline trimming cut 3 bases from V and 1 base from J; bases unmatched to any gene: 9. The CDR3 is 16 residues long. The germline CDR1 and CDR2 sequences are DFQATT and SNEGSKA (reference sequence). CDR3 nucleotide sequence: TGCAGTGCTAGTACCCAGGGGGGTAGTTCTGGAAACACCATATATTTT. This encodes CSASTQGGSSGNTIYF.

This clonotype was seen at least ten times. The chain combines TRBV9 with TRBJ1-2, with TRBD1 identical over 10 bases. CDR1 SGDLS and CDR2 YYNGEE come from the germline V gene. The trim removed 2 bases at V and 7 bases at J, leaving 5 bases unmatched. The CDR3 extends over 14 amino acids. CDR3 loop: CASSVGTGDRGYTF. The CDR3 region has the DNA TGTGCCAGCAGCGTGGGGACAGGGGATCGTGGCTACACCTTC.

This clonotype was seen at least ten times. The V and J genes are TRBV19 and TRBJ1-2; 7 nucleotides align to TRBD1. V lost 7 bases to trimming and J lost 0 bases; unmatched junction nucleotides: 11. The CDR3 extends over 16 amino acids. Per the germline V gene, CDR1 is LNHDA and CDR2 is SQIVND (reference sequence). The CDR3 nucleotides read TGTGCCAGTATACCGGGCCGGGACAGCCCTAACTATGGCTACACCTTC. Protein sequence: CASIPGRDSPNYGYTF.

This sequence joins TRBV6-5 and TRBJ1-1; D possibly corresponds to TRBD1 (5 bases). Germline V lookup: CDR1 MNHEY, CDR2 SVGAGI. This CDR3 region has 17 residues. Trimming cost V 4 bases and J 6 bases, with 24 bases left between them. The CDR3 here is CASSSPYLDSRGPEAFF. CDR3 bases: TGTGCCAGCAGTTCCCCTTACCTAGACAGTCGCGGACCTGAAGCTTTCTTT.

This clonotype was counted ten times or more. The chain is built from TRBV2 and TRBJ2-7; D remains ambiguous. Germline V gene lookup returns CDR1 SNHLY and CDR2 FYNNEI. Deletions cut 4 bases from V and 4 bases from J, with 11 bases between. There are 13 residues in the CDR3. The CDR3 sequence is CASSGGKPYEQYF. The CDR3 coding sequence is TGTGCCAGCAGTGGTGGCAAGCCTTACGAGCAGTACTTC. Based on the CDR3 plus reference TRBV2 and TRBJ2-7, the full variable domain is EPEVTQTPSHQVTQMGQEVILRCVPISNHLYFYWYRQILGQKVEFLVSFYNNEISEKSEIFDDQFSVERPDGSNFTLKIRSTKLEDSAMYFCASSGGKPYEQYFGPGTRLTVT.

This clonotype was counted between two and nine times. The chain couples TRBV6-5 to TRBJ1-1; a weak D match, TRBD1 (6 bases). Trimming stripped 6 bases from V and 5 bases from J, with 16 bases between. The germline CDR1 and CDR2 sequences are MNHEY and SVGAGI. CDR3 length: 14 amino acids. The CDR3 DNA reads as TGTGCCAGCAGCCTCGGGGGGGCGCAAACTGAAGCTTTCTTT. It specifies CASSLGGAQTEAFF.

This clonotype was detected many times. V usage is TRBV7-8 and J usage is TRBJ1-5, with D perhaps matching TRBD1 (5 bases). V was trimmed by 0 bases and J by 6 bases, leaving 15 bases between them. CDR1 and CDR2 from the germline V gene are SGHVS and FQNEAQ. The CDR3 runs to 16 residues. CDR3 sequence reads: CASSLAQRQGGQPQHF. CDR3 DNA sequence: TGTGCCAGCAGCTTAGCGCAGAGGCAGGGAGGTCAGCCCCAGCATTTT. Looking up the rest from reference TRBV7-8 and TRBJ1-5 gives the full variable domain: GAGVSQSPRYKVAKRGQDVALRCDPISGHVSLFWYQQALGQGPEFLTYFQNEAQLDKSGLPSDRFFAERPEGSVSTLKIQRTQQEDSAVYLCASSLAQRQGGQPQHFGDGTRLSIL.

This clonotype was counted at least ten times. This chain links TRBV4-3 with TRBJ1-6; no firm D call. CDR3 length equals 13 residues. The V gene's germline CDR1 is LGHNA and CDR2 YSLEER. V was pared by 1 base and J by 5 bases, with 3 bases between. The CDR3 region has the DNA TGCGCCAGCAGCCAAGGAAATAATTCACCCCTCCACTTT. Translating gives CASSQGNNSPLHF.

The chain links TRBV4-3 to TRBJ1-2; a possible D gene is TRBD1 (6 bases). The CDR3 has 17 residues. Trimming cost V 0 bases and J 6 bases, with 20 bases left between them. The germline V gene encodes CDR1 LGHNA and CDR2 YSLEER. The CDR3 spells CASSQDLLLSGADGYTF. The DNA for the CDR3 is TGCGCCAGCAGCCAAGATCTCTTATTATCGGGGGCGGATGGCTACACCTTC.

This chain joins TRBV6-5 and TRBJ1-1; D call uncertain. The germline V and J ends were trimmed by 0 bases and 0 bases, with 8 bases remaining between them. Looked up from germline, CDR1 is MNHEY and CDR2 is SVGAGI. CDR3 length: 15 residues. The CDR3 loop reads CASSYSGWVNTEAFF. CDR3 bases: TGTGCCAGCAGTTACTCTGGATGGGTGAACACTGAAGCTTTCTTT.

The chain links TRBV20-1 to TRBJ2-5, with TRBD2 matching 10 bases. This CDR3 has 15 residues. The J segment lost 3 bases and the V segment lost 4 bases, leaving 8 bases of the junction unmatched. The germline V gene encodes CDR1 DFQATT and CDR2 SNEGSKA (reference sequence). CDR3 sequence: CSAMGLAGEKETQYF. The CDR3 nucleotides are TGCAGTGCTATGGGGCTAGCGGGAGAGAAAGAGACCCAGTACTTC.

The chain is built from TRBV19 and TRBJ1-2, with no clear D. CDR1 LNHDA and CDR2 SQIVND come from the germline V gene (reference sequence). Between the trimmed V and J ends, which lost 3 bases and 4 bases, there was a span of 21 bases. CDR3 length: 17 amino acids. The CDR3 bases are TGTGCCAGTAGTATCCAGCAGACCTCCTATACAACCTATGGCTACACCTTC. Its translation is CASSIQQTSYTTYGYTF.